This note documents a single TCR beta chain sequence. This CDR3 region has 16 residues. The germline V gene encodes CDR1 SNHLY and CDR2 FYNNEI. The V gene end was trimmed by 0 bases and the J gene end by 4 bases; junction bases not matched to a gene: 3. These data originate in a study of shared clonotypes between healthy human individuals. Per the authors' pipeline: ImmunoSEQ only sent back junction sequences with no quality scores, so filtering was done differently. The protocol was immunoSEQ multiplex PCR, while the TCRdb copy is restricted to in-frame clones and leaves out a portion. Clone size and the V and J calls come from that table; the DNA yielded D and trimming. Of about 800,000 clones detected, about 96% appear once; the ten largest clones hold over 0.2%. CD45RO-negative CD8 cells positively selected for CCR7 made up the naive population, which excluded terminally differentiated effector memory CD45RA+ cells. Each donor was a Caucasian adult residing in Nashville, Tennessee.

The rearrangement links TRBV2 to TRBJ2-1, with TRBD2 identical over 10 bases. This clonotype was obtained from a man aged 30 to 39 in good health. Sequenced: naive CD8+ T cells sorted from blood. CDR3 amino acids: CASSEARAGGYNEQFF. The CDR3 region has the DNA TGTGCCAGCAGTGAAGCGCGAGCGGGAGGGTACAATGAGCAGTTCTTC.